This TCR beta chain was found in a study of T cell repertoires in cytomegalovirus infection. Turning to the study itself: It was recently identified HLA-C-restricted and well-studied HLA-B-restricted CMV epitopes that the study used. Signatures in public TCR beta sequences pointed to both CMV infection and matching HLA type.

TCRdb re-analysed the reads in MiXCR, keeping a single row per CDR3 protein. This table has some 270,000 distinct CDR3 sequences, roughly a fifth appearing once. Trimming took off 0 bases at V and 8 bases at J, with 13 bases between the two ends. This CDR3 region has 15 residues. Germline lookup yields CDR1 SGHAT and CDR2 FQDESV (reference sequence). Note on this clonotype: Its matching antigen is unknown.

The clonotype originates from a human donor in good health (CMV status not recorded). Some clones in this sample may be carry-over from other donors' samples. Specimen: cultured PBMCs, collected from culture after CMV antigen stimulation. This chain joins TRBV11-1 and TRBJ1-4; D not certain. The CDR3 sequence: CASSLASGYGEKLFF. The CDR3 DNA sequence: TGTGCCAGCAGCTTAGCATCTGGGTACGGCGAAAAACTGTTTTTT.